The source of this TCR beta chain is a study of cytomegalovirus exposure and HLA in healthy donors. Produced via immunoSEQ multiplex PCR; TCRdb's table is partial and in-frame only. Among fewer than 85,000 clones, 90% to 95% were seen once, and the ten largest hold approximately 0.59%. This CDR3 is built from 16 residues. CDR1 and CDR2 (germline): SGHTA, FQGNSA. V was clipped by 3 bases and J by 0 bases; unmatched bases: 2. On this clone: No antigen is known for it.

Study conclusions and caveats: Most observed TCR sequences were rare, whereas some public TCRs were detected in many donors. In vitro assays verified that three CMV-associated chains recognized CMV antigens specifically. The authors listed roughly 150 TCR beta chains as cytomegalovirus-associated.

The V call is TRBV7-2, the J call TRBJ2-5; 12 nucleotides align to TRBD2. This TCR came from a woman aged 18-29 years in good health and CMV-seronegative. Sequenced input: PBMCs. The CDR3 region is CASSFTSGGYQETQYF. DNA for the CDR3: TGTGCCAGCAGCTTTACTAGCGGGGGGTACCAAGAGACCCAGTACTTC.